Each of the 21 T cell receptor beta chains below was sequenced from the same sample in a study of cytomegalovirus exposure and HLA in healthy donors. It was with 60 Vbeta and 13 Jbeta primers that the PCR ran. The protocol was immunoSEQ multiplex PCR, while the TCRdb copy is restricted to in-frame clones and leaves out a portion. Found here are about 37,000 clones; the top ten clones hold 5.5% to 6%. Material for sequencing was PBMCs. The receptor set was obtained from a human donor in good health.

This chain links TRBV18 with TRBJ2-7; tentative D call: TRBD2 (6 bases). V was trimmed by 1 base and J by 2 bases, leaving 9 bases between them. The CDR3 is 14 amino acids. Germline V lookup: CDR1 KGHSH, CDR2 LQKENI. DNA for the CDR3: TGTGCCAGCTCACCACGGGACTCCGCCTACGAGCAGTACTTC. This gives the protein CASSPRDSAYEQYF.

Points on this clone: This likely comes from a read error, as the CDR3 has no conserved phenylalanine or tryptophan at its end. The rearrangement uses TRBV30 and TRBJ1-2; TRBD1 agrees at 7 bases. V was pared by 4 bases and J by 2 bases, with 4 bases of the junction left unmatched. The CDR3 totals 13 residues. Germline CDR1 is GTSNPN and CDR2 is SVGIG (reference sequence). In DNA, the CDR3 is TGTGCCTGGACCCCGACAGGGAACTATGGCTACACCCTC. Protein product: CAWTPTGNYGYTL.

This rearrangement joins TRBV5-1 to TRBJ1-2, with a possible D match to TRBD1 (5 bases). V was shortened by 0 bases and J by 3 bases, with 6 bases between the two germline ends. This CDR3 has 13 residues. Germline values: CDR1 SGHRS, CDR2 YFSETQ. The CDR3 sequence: CASSLEGDYGYTF. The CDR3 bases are TGCGCCAGCAGCTTGGAAGGGGACTATGGCTACACCTTC.

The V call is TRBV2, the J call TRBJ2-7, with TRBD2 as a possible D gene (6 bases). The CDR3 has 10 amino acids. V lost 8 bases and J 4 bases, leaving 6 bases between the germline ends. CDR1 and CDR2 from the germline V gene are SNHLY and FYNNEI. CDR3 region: CASGRYEQYF. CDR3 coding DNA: TGTGCCAGCGGGAGGTACGAGCAGTACTTC.

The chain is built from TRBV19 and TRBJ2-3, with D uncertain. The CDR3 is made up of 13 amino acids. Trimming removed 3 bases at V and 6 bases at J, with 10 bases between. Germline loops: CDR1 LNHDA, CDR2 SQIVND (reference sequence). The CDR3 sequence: CASSIVPADTQYF. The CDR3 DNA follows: TGTGCCAGTAGTATTGTGCCTGCGGATACGCAGTATTTT.

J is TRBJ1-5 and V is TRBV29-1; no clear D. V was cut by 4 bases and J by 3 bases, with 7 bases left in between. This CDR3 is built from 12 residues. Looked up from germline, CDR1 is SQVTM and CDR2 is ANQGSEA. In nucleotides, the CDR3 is TGCAGCGTTGGGGGAGTCAATCAGCCCCAGCATTTT. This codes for CSVGGVNQPQHF.

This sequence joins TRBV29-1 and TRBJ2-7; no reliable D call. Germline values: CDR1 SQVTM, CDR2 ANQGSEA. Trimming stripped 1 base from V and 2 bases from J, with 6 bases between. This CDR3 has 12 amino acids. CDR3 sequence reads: CSVEGQAYEQYF. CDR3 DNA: TGCAGCGTTGAAGGGCAGGCCTACGAGCAGTACTTC.

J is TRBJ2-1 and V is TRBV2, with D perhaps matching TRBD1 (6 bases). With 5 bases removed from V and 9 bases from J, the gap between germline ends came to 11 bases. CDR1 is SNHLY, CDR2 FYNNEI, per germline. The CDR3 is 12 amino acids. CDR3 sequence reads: CASSKQGGEQFF. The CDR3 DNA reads TGTGCCAGCAGTAAACAGGGCGGTGAGCAGTTCTTC. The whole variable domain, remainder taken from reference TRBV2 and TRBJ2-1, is EPEVTQTPSHQVTQMGQEVILRCVPISNHLYFYWYRQILGQKVEFLVSFYNNEISEKSEIFDDQFSVERPDGSNFTLKIRSTKLEDSAMYFCASSKQGGEQFFGPGTRLTVL.

This CDR3 is CASSGTGITEAFF. In DNA form, the CDR3 reads TGCGCCAGCAGCGGGACAGGCATCACTGAAGCTTTCTTT. This chain uses TRBV5-1 with TRBJ1-1; 8 bases match TRBD1. The germline gives CDR1 SGHRS, CDR2 YFSETQ. V lost 4 bases, J lost 4 bases, and 3 bases stayed unmatched. This CDR3 has 13 amino acids.

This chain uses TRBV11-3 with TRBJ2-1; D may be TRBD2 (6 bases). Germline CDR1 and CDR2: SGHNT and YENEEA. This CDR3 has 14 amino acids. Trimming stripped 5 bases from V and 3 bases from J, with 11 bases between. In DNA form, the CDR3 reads TGTGCCAGCAGCCGGGGGACGAACTACAATGAGCAGTTCTTC. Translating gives CASSRGTNYNEQFF.

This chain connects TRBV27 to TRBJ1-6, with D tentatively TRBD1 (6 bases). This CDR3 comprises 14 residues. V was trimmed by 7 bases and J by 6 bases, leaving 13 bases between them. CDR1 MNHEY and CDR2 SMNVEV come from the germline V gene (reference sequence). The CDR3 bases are TGTGCCAGCACCTGGGGGGGGCCTAATTCACCCCTCCACTTT. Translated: CASTWGGPNSPLHF.

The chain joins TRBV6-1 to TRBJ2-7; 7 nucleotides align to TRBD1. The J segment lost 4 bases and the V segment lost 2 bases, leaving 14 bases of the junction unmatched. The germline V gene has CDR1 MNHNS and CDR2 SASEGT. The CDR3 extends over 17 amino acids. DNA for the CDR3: TGTGCCAGCAGTGAACCCAGGGCGACAGGGAGCCCTTACGAGCAGTACTTC. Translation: CASSEPRATGSPYEQYF.

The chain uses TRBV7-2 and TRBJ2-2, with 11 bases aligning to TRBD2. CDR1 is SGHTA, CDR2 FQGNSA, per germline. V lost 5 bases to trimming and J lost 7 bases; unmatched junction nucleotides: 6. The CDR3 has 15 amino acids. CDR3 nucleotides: TGTGCCAGCAGCCCGACTAGCGGGGCAAACGGGGAGCTGTTTTTT. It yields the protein CASSPTSGANGELFF.

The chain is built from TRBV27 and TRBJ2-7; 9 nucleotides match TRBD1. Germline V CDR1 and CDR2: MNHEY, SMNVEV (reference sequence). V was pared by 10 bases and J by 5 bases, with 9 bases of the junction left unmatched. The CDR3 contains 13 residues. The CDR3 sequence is CAIRPGQGHEQYF. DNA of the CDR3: TGTGCCATCCGACCGGGACAGGGCCACGAGCAGTACTTC.

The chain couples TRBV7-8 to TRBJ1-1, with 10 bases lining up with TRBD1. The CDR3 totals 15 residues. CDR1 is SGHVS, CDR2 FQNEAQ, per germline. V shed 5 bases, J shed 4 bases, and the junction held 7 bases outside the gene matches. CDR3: CASSPRQGAGTEAFF. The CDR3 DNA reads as TGTGCCAGCAGCCCTAGACAGGGGGCGGGCACTGAAGCTTTCTTT.

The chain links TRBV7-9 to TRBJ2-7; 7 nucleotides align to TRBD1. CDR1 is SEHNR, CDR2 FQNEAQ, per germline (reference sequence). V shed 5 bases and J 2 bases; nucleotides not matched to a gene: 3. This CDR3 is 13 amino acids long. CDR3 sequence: CASSRDSTYEQYF. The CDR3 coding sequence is TGTGCCAGCAGCCGGGACAGCACCTACGAGCAGTACTTC.

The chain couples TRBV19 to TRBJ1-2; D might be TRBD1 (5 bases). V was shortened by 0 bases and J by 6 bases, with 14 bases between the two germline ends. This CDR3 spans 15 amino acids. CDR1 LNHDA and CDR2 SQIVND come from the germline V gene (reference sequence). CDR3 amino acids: CASSIDRFSGNGYTF. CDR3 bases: TGTGCCAGTAGTATAGATCGATTCTCAGGGAATGGCTACACCTTC.

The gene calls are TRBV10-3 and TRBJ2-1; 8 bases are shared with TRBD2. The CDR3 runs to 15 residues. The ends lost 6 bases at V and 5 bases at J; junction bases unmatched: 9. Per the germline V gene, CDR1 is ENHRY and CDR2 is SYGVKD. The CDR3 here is CAIRDVGGADNEQFF. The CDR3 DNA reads TGTGCCATCAGGGATGTCGGGGGGGCCGACAATGAGCAGTTCTTC.

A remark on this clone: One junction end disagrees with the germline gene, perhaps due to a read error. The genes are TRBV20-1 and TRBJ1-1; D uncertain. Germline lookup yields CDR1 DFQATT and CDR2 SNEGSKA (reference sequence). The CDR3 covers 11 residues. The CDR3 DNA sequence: TGCAGTGCTCCCGAAAGGACTGAAGATTTCTTT. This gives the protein CSAPERTEDFF.

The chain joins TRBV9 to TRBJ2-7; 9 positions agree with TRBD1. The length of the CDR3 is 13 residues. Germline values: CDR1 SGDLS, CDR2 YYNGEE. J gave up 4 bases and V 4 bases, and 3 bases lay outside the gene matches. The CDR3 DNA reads TGTGCCAGCAGCCCTGACAGGGGGTACGAGCAGTACTTC. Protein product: CASSPDRGYEQYF.

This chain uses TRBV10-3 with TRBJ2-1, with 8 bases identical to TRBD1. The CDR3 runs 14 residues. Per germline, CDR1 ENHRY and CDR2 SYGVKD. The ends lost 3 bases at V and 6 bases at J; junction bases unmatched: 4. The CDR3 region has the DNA TGTGCCATCAGTGAACAGGGGGGCGGCAATGAGCAGTTCTTC. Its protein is CAISEQGGGNEQFF.